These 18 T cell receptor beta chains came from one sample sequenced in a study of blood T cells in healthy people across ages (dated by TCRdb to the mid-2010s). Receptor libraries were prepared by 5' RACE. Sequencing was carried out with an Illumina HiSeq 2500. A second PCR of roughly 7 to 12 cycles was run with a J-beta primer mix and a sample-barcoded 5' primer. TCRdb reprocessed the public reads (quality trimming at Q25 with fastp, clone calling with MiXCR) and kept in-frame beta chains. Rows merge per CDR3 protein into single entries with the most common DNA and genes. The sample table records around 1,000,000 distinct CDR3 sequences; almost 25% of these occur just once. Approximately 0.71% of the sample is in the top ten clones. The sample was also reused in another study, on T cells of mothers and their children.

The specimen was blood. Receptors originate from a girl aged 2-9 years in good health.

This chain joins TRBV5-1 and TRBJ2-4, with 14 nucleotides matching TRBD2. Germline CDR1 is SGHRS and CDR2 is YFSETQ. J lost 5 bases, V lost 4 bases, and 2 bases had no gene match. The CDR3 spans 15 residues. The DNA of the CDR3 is TGCGCCAGCAGCGGGACTAGCGGGAGCCAAAACATTCAGTACTTC. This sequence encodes CASSGTSGSQNIQYF.

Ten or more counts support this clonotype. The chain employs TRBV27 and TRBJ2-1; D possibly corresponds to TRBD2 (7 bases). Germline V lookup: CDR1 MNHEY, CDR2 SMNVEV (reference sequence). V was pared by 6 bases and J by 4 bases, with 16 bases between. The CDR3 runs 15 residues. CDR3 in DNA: TGTGCCAGCAGCCCGCCGGGGGGACAATACAATGAGCAGTTCTTC. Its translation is CASSPPGGQYNEQFF.

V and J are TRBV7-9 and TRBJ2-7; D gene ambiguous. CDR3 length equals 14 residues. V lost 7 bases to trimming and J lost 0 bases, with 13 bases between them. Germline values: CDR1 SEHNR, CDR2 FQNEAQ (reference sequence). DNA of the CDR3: TGTGCCAGCAACTCTGACGTAAGCTCCTACGAGCAGTACTTC. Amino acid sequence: CASNSDVSSYEQYF.

CDR3 in amino acids: CASSVGQGVEKLFF. CDR3 bases: TGTGCCAGCAGCGTAGGACAGGGGGTTGAAAAACTGTTTTTT. The V gene is TRBV9, the J gene TRBJ1-4, with 9 bases lining up with TRBD1. The CDR3 covers 14 residues. After removal of 0 bases from V and 7 bases from J, the junction contained 1 base not matched to a gene. Germline V gene lookup returns CDR1 SGDLS and CDR2 YYNGEE.

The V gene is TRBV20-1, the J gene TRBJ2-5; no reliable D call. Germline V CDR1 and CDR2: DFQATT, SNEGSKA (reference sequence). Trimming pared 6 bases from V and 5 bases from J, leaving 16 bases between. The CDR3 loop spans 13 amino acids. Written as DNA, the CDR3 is TGCAGTGCCCGGTACACACCTCTGGAGACCCAGTACTTC. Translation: CSARYTPLETQYF.

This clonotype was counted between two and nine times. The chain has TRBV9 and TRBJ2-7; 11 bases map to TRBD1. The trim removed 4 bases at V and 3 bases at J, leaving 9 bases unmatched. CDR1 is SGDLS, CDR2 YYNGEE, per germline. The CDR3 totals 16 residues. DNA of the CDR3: TGTGCCAGCAGCTCCGGGACAGGGGGTAGAATCTACGAGCAGTACTTC. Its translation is CASSSGTGGRIYEQYF.

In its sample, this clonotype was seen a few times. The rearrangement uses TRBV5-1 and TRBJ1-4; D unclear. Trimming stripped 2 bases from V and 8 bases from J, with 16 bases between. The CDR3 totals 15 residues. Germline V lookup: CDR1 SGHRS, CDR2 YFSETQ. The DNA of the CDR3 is TGCGCCAGCAGCTTCGACACGGGAAGTGGGGAAAAACTGTTTTTT. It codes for CASSFDTGSGEKLFF.

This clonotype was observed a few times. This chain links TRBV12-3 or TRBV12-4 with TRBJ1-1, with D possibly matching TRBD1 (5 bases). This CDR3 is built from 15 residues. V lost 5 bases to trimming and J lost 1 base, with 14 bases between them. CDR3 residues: CASSPLPGPNTEAFF. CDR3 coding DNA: TGTGCCAGCAGTCCCCTTCCGGGGCCGAACACTGAAGCTTTCTTT.

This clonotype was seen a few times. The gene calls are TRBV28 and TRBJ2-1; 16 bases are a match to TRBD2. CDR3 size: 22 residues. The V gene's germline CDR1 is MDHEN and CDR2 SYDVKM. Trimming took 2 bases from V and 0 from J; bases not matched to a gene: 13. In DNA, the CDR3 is TGTGCCAGCAGTTTAGTAGTCCTCGGGACTAGCGGGAGGGATAGCTCCTACAATGAGCAGTTCTTC. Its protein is CASSLVVLGTSGRDSSYNEQFF.

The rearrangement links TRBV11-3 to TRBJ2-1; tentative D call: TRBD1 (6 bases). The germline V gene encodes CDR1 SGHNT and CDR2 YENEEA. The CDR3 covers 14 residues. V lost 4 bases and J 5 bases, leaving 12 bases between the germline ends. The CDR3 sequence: CASSSTGTNNEQFF. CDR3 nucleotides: TGTGCCAGCAGCTCGACCGGGACAAACAATGAGCAGTTCTTC.

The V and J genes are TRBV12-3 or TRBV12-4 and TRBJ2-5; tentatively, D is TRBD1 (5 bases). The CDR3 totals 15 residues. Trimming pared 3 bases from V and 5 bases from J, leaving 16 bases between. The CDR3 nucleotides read TGTGCCAGCAGTTTTTTGCAGGGCGAGTGGGAGACCCAGTACTTC. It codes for CASSFLQGEWETQYF.

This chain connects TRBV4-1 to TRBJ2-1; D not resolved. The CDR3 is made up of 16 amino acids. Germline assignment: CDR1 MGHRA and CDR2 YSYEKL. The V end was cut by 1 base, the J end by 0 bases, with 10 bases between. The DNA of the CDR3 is TGCGCCAGCAGCCAAGGTTACTCCAGCTCCTACAATGAGCAGTTCTTC. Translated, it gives CASSQGYSSSYNEQFF.

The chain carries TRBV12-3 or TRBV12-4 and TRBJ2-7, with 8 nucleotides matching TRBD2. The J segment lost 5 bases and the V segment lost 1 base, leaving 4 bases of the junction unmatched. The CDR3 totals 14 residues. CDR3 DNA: TGTGCCAGCAGTTTAGGGCGGGGGGCCGACGAGCAGTACTTC. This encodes CASSLGRGADEQYF.

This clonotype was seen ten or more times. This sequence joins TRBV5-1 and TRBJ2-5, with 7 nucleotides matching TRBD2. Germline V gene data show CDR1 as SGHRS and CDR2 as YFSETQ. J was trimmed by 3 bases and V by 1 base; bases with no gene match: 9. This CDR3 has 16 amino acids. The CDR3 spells CASSLSAGAGEETQYF. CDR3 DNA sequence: TGCGCCAGCAGCTTGTCAGCCGGGGCGGGAGAAGAGACCCAGTACTTC.

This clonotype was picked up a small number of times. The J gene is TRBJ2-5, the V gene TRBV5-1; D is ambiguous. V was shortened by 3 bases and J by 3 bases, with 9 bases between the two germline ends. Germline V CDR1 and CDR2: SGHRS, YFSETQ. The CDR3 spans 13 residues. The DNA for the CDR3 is TGCGCCAGCAGCTCGTCCGATAAAGAGACCCAGTACTTC. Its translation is CASSSSDKETQYF.

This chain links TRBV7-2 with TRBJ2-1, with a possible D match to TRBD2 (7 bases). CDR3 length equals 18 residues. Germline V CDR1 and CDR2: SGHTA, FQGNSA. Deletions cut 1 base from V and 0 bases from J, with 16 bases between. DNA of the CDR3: TGTGCCAGCAGCTTAGTGCCGGGGGGCCATACCTCCTACAATGAGCAGTTCTTC. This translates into CASSLVPGGHTSYNEQFF.

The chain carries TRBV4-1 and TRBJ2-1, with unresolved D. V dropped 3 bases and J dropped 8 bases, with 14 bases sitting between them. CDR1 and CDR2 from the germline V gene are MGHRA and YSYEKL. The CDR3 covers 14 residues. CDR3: CASSHPRVSHEQFF. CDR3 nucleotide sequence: TGCGCCAGCAGCCATCCTCGGGTTTCTCATGAGCAGTTCTTC.

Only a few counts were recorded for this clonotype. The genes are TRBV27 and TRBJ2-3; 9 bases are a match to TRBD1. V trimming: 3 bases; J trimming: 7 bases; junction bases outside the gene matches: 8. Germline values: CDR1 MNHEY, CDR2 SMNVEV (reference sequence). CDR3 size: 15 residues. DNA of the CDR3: TGTGCCAGCAGTTTCTCTGGACAGGGGTACTATACGCAGTATTTT. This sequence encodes CASSFSGQGYYTQYF.